What follows are 18 T cell receptor beta chains derived from one specimen sequenced in a study of T cell responses to AZD1222 COVID-19 vaccine. Clones were read by immunoSEQ multiplex PCR, and TCRdb kept only the in-frame ones, dropping some. This sample has some 99,000 clones, with 80% to 90% found just once. The sample was peripheral blood, taken 28 days after the second AZD1222 dose. These receptors came from an adult who received the AZD1222 COVID-19 vaccine.

The chain recombines TRBV4-1 with TRBJ1-2, with 8 bases that match TRBD1. The CDR3 has 17 residues. The V gene end was trimmed by 4 bases and the J gene end by 0 bases; junction bases not matched to a gene: 10. Germline values: CDR1 MGHRA, CDR2 YSYEKL. CDR3 nucleotides: TGCGCCAGCAGCCCTAGGGACAGGATAGAAGCTAACTATGGCTACACCTTC. This translates into CASSPRDRIEANYGYTF.

This rearrangement joins TRBV7-2 to TRBJ1-2, with D perhaps TRBD1 (6 bases). Germline assignment: CDR1 SGHTA and CDR2 FQGNSA. This CDR3 has 13 residues. The V gene lost 6 bases and the J gene lost 5 bases, with 13 bases spanning the gap. CDR3 residues: CASRRVQGYGYTF. The CDR3 DNA reads as TGTGCCAGCAGACGAGTACAGGGATATGGCTACACCTTC.

The genes are TRBV7-9 and TRBJ1-1, with a tentative D call TRBD1 (6 bases). The ends were cut back, 1 base at V and 4 bases at J, with 10 bases in the middle. This CDR3 has 14 residues. The germline gives CDR1 SEHNR, CDR2 FQNEAQ (reference sequence). The CDR3 DNA follows: TGTGCCAGCAGCTTAGAGGGGGTGGGCACTGAAGCTTTCTTT. Protein product: CASSLEGVGTEAFF. Full variable domain (rest looked up from reference TRBV7-9 and TRBJ1-1): DTGVSQNPRHKITKRGQNVTFRCDPISEHNRLYWYRQTLGQGPEFLTYFQNEAQLEKSRLLSDRFSAERPKGSFSTLEIQRTEQGDSAMYLCASSLEGVGTEAFFGQGTRLTVV.

The V and J genes are TRBV7-2 and TRBJ2-3; no reliable D call. This CDR3 is built from 11 residues. Germline V CDR1 and CDR2: SGHTA, FQGNSA. Trimming removed 4 bases from V and 3 bases from J, with 2 bases in between. The CDR3 sequence: CASSSTDTQYF. The DNA of the CDR3 is TGTGCCAGCAGCTCGACAGATACGCAGTATTTT.

This chain connects TRBV7-8 to TRBJ2-1; no clear D. The germline CDR1 and CDR2 sequences are SGHVS and FQNEAQ. The germline V and J ends were trimmed by 1 base and 7 bases, with 8 bases remaining between them. CDR3 size: 13 residues. The CDR3 here is CASSLESKNEQFF. As DNA, the CDR3 is TGTGCCAGCAGCTTAGAATCGAAGAATGAGCAGTTCTTC.

The V call is TRBV9, the J call TRBJ2-4; either TRBD1 or TRBD2 may supply D (6 bases each). Trimming stripped 4 bases from V and 6 bases from J, with 17 bases between. CDR3 length: 15 residues. Germline V CDR1 and CDR2: SGDLS, YYNGEE. The CDR3 sequence is CASSPELGGSNIQYF. CDR3 sequence (DNA): TGTGCCAGCAGCCCAGAGTTGGGGGGCTCAAACATTCAGTACTTC.

V gene TRBV11-2 combines with J gene TRBJ1-1; 8 bases are shared with TRBD1. V dropped 5 bases and J dropped 7; count of bases not matched to a gene: 15. This CDR3 is 16 amino acids long. Germline V gives CDR1 SGHAT, CDR2 FQNNGV. CDR3 amino acids: CASSVLTRQGPNEAFF. DNA for the CDR3: TGTGCCAGCAGCGTTTTAACTAGACAGGGGCCTAATGAAGCTTTCTTT.

J is TRBJ2-7 and V is TRBV7-2, with unresolved D. The CDR3 length is 12 residues. V was trimmed by 2 bases and J by 7 bases, leaving 9 bases between them. CDR1 and CDR2 from the germline V gene are SGHTA and FQGNSA. The CDR3 loop is CASSLSLGEQYF. CDR3 bases: TGTGCCAGCAGCTTATCTCTAGGTGAGCAGTACTTC. The full variable domain, its missing parts supplied by reference TRBV7-2 and TRBJ2-7, is GAGVSQSPSNKVTEKGKDVELRCDPISGHTALYWYRQSLGQGLEFLIYFQGNSAPDKSGLPSDRFSAERTGGSVSTLTIQRTQQEDSAVYLCASSLSLGEQYFGPGTRLTVT.

In its sample, this clone was seen once. The chain has TRBV5-5 and TRBJ2-7; D is unresolved. V lost 3 bases to trimming and J lost 0 bases, with 4 bases between them. Germline loops: CDR1 SGHKS, CDR2 YYEKEE (reference sequence). This CDR3 is 12 amino acids long. This chain's CDR3 is CASSYRSYEQYF. The DNA for the CDR3 is TGTGCCAGCAGCTATCGCTCCTACGAGCAGTACTTC.

V usage is TRBV28 and J usage is TRBJ1-1, with D unclear. This CDR3 region has 14 residues. V lost 2 bases and J 4 bases, leaving 11 bases between the germline ends. In germline, CDR1 is MDHEN, CDR2 SYDVKM. The CDR3 nucleotides are TGTGCCAGCAGTTTAAACAGTTGGGGCACTGAAGCTTTCTTT. It yields the protein CASSLNSWGTEAFF. The full variable domain, with the rest looked up from reference TRBV28 and TRBJ1-1, is DVKVTQSSRYLVKRTGEKVFLECVQDMDHENMFWYRQDPGLGLRLIYFSYDVKMKEKGDIPEGYSVSREKKERFSLILESASTNQTSMYLCASSLNSWGTEAFFGQGTRLTVV.

This rearrangement joins TRBV12-3 or TRBV12-4 to TRBJ2-5; D uncertain. This CDR3 contains 13 residues. The ends were cut back, 7 bases at V and 1 base at J, with 10 bases in the middle. The CDR3 reads CASTDLAQETQYF. CDR3 bases: TGTGCCAGCACCGACCTGGCCCAAGAGACCCAGTACTTC.

The chain recombines TRBV13 with TRBJ2-3; weak D call: TRBD1 (5 bases). This CDR3 contains 15 residues. Between the trimmed V and J ends, which lost 5 bases and 3 bases, there was a span of 15 bases. The germline V gene has CDR1 PRHDT and CDR2 FYEKMQ (reference sequence). CDR3 sequence: CASSMIREGTDTQYF. CDR3 coding DNA: TGTGCCAGCAGCATGATCAGGGAAGGAACAGATACGCAGTATTTT.

CDR3 protein: CASEMIQDTEAFF. The CDR3, as DNA: TGTGCCAGCGAGATGATTCAAGACACTGAAGCTTTCTTT. The V call is TRBV12-3 or TRBV12-4, the J call TRBJ1-1; D ambiguous. Trimming cost V 8 bases and J 3 bases, with 13 bases left between them. CDR3 length: 13 amino acids.

This sequence joins TRBV5-1 and TRBJ2-3; D is tentatively TRBD1 or TRBD2 (5 bases each). Trimming pared 5 bases from V and 3 bases from J, leaving 10 bases between. CDR3 length equals 13 residues. CDR1 SGHRS and CDR2 YFSETQ come from the germline V gene. CDR3 bases: TGCGCCAGCAGTGAGGGGTCGACAGATACGCAGTATTTT. Its protein is CASSEGSTDTQYF. The full variable domain, rest sourced from reference TRBV5-1 and TRBJ2-3, is KAGVTQTPRYLIKTRGQQVTLSCSPISGHRSVSWYQQTPGQGLQFLFEYFSETQRNKGNFPGRFSGRQFSNSRSEMNVSTLELGDSALYLCASSEGSTDTQYFGPGTRLTVL.

The gene calls are TRBV28 and TRBJ1-5; 7 bases map to TRBD1. The CDR3 is made up of 14 amino acids. In germline, CDR1 is MDHEN, CDR2 SYDVKM. The trim removed 6 bases at V and 3 bases at J, leaving 5 bases unmatched. The CDR3 DNA follows: TGTGCCAGCAGACCGGGACAGTTCAATCAGCCCCAGCATTTT. Its protein product is CASRPGQFNQPQHF.

The chain uses TRBV19 and TRBJ1-1, with a possible D match to TRBD1 (6 bases). Trimming shortened V by 1 base and J by 11 bases, and 11 bases separated the two germline ends. The CDR3 length is 12 residues. Germline V gene lookup returns CDR1 LNHDA and CDR2 SQIVND (reference sequence). CDR3 amino acids: CASSIGQGNAFF. CDR3 bases: TGTGCCAGTAGTATAGGCCAGGGGAACGCTTTCTTT.

The chain combines TRBV28 with TRBJ1-5, with D possibly matching TRBD1 (6 bases). The CDR3 sequence is 14 residues long. V lost 7 bases and J lost 7, with 17 bases in between. Germline lookup yields CDR1 MDHEN and CDR2 SYDVKM. CDR3 in DNA: TGTGCCAGCACCCCCCCCGGGGGCTTCCAGCCCCAGCATTTT. Protein product: CASTPPGGFQPQHF.

The V gene is TRBV5-1, the J gene TRBJ1-6, with TRBD1 identical over 8 bases. Germline values: CDR1 SGHRS, CDR2 YFSETQ. The V gene end was trimmed by 3 bases and the J gene end by 10 bases; junction bases not matched to a gene: 12. This CDR3 is 16 amino acids long. In DNA form, the CDR3 reads TGCGCCAGCAGCTCCCTCCGGGACAGGTTTAGATCACCCCTCCACTTT. It translates to CASSSLRDRFRSPLHF.